These T cell receptor beta chains were read from a single sample in a study of T cell repertoires in ileal Crohn's disease. Only in-frame clones appear in the TCRdb table, and some are missing; sequencing was by immunoSEQ multiplex PCR. The table records about 11,000 clones, about four fifths of them present only once. Sample: ileal tissue. Receptors originate from an adult with Crohn's disease. The CDR3 runs from the conserved cysteine through the conserved F or W. The order of the fields is J gene, clone size, V gene, D gene, CDR3 DNA, CDR3 protein. The D gene is left open where the match is weak. Expanded clones are given a class, and other clones once, few, many or no size at all.

TRBJ2-3 . TRBV19 TRBD2 TGTGCCACTCCGGAGGCGGGGGAGGTAGATACGCAGTATTTT CATPEAGEVDTQYF
TRBJ2-2 . TRBV19 TRBD1 TGTGCCATCAGGACAGGGGAGGCCGGGGAGCTGTTTTTT CAIRTGEAGELFF
TRBJ1-5 . TRBV28 TRBD1 TGTGCCAGCAGTTCAGGGGGCGGCAATCAGCCCCAGCATTTT CASSSGGGNQPQHF
TRBJ1-4 . TRBV4-1 TRBD1 TGCGCCAGCAGCCAAGAGGCAGGACAGGGGAGTAGAAAACTGTTTTTT CASSQEAGQGSRKLFF
TRBJ1-6 . TRBV18 . TGTGCCAGCTCACCGCTACAGGGACAAAATTCACCCCTCCACTTT CASSPLQGQNSPLHF
TRBJ1-2 few TRBV7-9 . TGTGCCAGCAGCTCCACCGAGGGGAGGAGTGGCTACACCTTC CASSSTEGRSGYTF
TRBJ1-1 few TRBV6-6 TRBD1 TGTGCCAGCAGTTACCCCCCCAGACAGGGGAACACTGAAGCTTTCTTT CASSYPPRQGNTEAFF
TRBJ1-2 once TRBV28 . TGTGCCAGCTATAGTTTCCGTTCCGATCGTTATGGCTACACCTTC CASYSFRSDRYGYTF
TRBJ1-2 . TRBV6-1 . TGTGCCAGCAGTGAAAAGGGGGGGCGCATCTATGGCTACACCTTC CASSEKGGRIYGYTF
TRBJ1-2 . TRBV6-5 . TGTGCCAGCAGTTACGATGCGGGGAAGAGCTACACCTTC CASSYDAGKSYTF
TRBJ2-3 few TRBV11-3 TRBD1 TGTGCCAGCAGCCGGGACAGGGGGCAGGATACGCAGTATTTT CASSRDRGQDTQYF
TRBJ2-2 large TRBV7-2 . TGTGCCAGCAGCCTGACACAAATTAATACCGGGGAGCTGTTTTTT CASSLTQINTGELFF
TRBJ2-1 . TRBV12-5 . TGTGCTAGTGGTTTGCCTTCTATCAATGAGCAGTTCTTC CASGLPSINEQFF
TRBJ1-4 few TRBV2 TRBD1 TGTGCCAGCAGTCCAGACAGGGTGGGTGAAAAACTGTTTTTT CASSPDRVGEKLFF
TRBJ1-1 . TRBV11-2 TRBD1 TGTGCCAGCAGCTTAGGCCCGGACAGGCTGAACACTGAAGCTTTCTTT CASSLGPDRLNTEAFF
TRBJ2-3 . TRBV5-1 . TGCGCCAGCAGCTTGATCGGCCAGGCTCCAGATACGCAGTATTTT CASSLIGQAPDTQYF
TRBJ1-6 . TRBV18 TRBD1 TGTGCCAGCTCACCGACGGGACAGGGTTTCGGTTCACCCCTCCACTTT CASSPTGQGFGSPLHF
TRBJ1-2 . TRBV11-2 . TGTGCCAGCAGCACAAGATCGAAGAACTATGGCTACACCTTC CASSTRSKNYGYTF
TRBJ2-1 . TRBV7-2 TRBD1 TGTGCCAGCAGCTTACGGACAGGGGGCGTCTCGTGGGACAATGAGCAGTTCTTC CASSLRTGGVSWDNEQFF
TRBJ1-1 . TRBV2 . TGTGCCAGCCAGGTCATCATGAACACTGAAGCTTTCTTT CASQVIMNTEAFF
TRBJ2-7 . TRBV6-1 TRBD1 TGTGCCAGCAGCCCCGGCCGGGACAGGGGGTACGAGCAGTACTTC CASSPGRDRGYEQYF
TRBJ2-5 . TRBV5-1 TRBD2 TGCGCCAGCAGCTTGGTGGGGGGGAGGCAAGAGACCCAGTACTTC CASSLVGGRQETQYF
TRBJ2-1 . TRBV6-6 TRBD2 TGTGCCAGCTCCAACGGGGGGTTGCAGTTCTTC CASSNGGLQFF
TRBJ1-2 . TRBV2 . TGTGCCAGCAGTGCGGACAGCCATGTTCGAGGCTACACCTTC CASSADSHVRGYTF
TRBJ1-6 . TRBV5-1 TRBD1 TGCGCCAGCAGCGAGGGGGCGACTAATTCACCCCTCCACTTT CASSEGATNSPLHF
TRBJ1-2 . TRBV29-1 . TGCAGCGCTCGTCGAGGGGGGGTGGGCGGCTACACCTTC CSARRGGVGGYTF
TRBJ1-5 . TRBV19 . TGTGCCAGTAGTATTAGAGGAGCCTTCAATCAGCCCCAGCATTTT CASSIRGAFNQPQHF
TRBJ1-1 . TRBV5-1 . TGCGCCAGCAGCTTGTATTGGGGGGGCAGTACTGAAGCTTTCTTT CASSLYWGGSTEAFF
TRBJ2-1 . TRBV30 . TGTGCCTGGTCTTCAGGACAGCCAGGAAATGAGCAGTTCTTC CAWSSGQPGNEQFF
TRBJ2-1 . TRBV7-9 . TGTGCCAGCAGCTCCACCCGGACATTTCGTACCTACAATGAGCAGTTCTTC CASSSTRTFRTYNEQFF
TRBJ1-2 . TRBV7-9 . TGTGCCAGCAGCTTAGTAGGGGATGGCTACACCTTC CASSLVGDGYTF
TRBJ1-5 . TRBV15 . TGTGCCACCAGCAGAGATGGGGACTCAGTTAGCAATCAGCCCCAGCATTTT CATSRDGDSVSNQPQHF
TRBJ1-1 . TRBV6-1 . TGTGCCAGCGCAGAAAATTGGAACACTGAAGCTTTCTTT CASAENWNTEAFF
TRBJ2-1 once TRBV2 . TGTGCCAGCAGTGACGTGGGCGAGAATGAGCAGTTCTTC CASSDVGENEQFF
TRBJ1-1 . TRBV29-1 . TGCAGCGTTGGCGTTGCTGAAGCTTTCTTT CSVGVAEAFF
TRBJ1-4 once TRBV30 . TGTGCCTGGAGTGTTATCAGGGCTGAAAAACTGTTTTTT CAWSVIRAEKLFF
TRBJ2-1 . TRBV4-2 . TGTGCCAGCAGCCAAGGGCAGGATTACAATGAGCAGTTCTTC CASSQGQDYNEQFF
TRBJ1-2 . TRBV30 TRBD1 TGTGCCTGGAGTGAGGGACAGGGACCCTATGGCTACACCTTC CAWSEGQGPYGYTF
TRBJ2-1 . TRBV18 TRBD2 TGTGCCAGCTCGGATCTAGCGGGGGGGCCCTACAATGAGCAGTTCTTC CASSDLAGGPYNEQFF
TRBJ2-1 . TRBV5-1 . TGCGCCAGTCAGGGATACAATGAGCAGTTCTTC CASQGYNEQFF
TRBJ2-3 few TRBV7-8 . TGTGCCAGCAGCATCCAGGGGTCCACAGATACGCAGTATTTT CASSIQGSTDTQYF
TRBJ2-7 . TRBV9 . TGTGCCAGCAGCGTTTCCTGGATCGGGAACTACGAGCAGTACTTC CASSVSWIGNYEQYF
TRBJ1-6 . TRBV18 . TGTGCCAGCTCACCGGGAAGCAGGGGTAAATCACCCCTCCACTTT CASSPGSRGKSPLHF
TRBJ2-1 . TRBV5-1 . TGCGCCAGCAGCTTGGCAGGGGATACCTACAATGAGCAGTTCTTC CASSLAGDTYNEQFF
TRBJ1-2 . TRBV14 . TGTGCCAGCAGCCCGACAGAGACTAACTATGGCTACACCTTC CASSPTETNYGYTF
TRBJ2-2 . TRBV19 TRBD1 TGTGCCAGTAGTCCCCCAGGGGGCGGGAACACCGGGGAGCTGTTTTTT CASSPPGGGNTGELFF